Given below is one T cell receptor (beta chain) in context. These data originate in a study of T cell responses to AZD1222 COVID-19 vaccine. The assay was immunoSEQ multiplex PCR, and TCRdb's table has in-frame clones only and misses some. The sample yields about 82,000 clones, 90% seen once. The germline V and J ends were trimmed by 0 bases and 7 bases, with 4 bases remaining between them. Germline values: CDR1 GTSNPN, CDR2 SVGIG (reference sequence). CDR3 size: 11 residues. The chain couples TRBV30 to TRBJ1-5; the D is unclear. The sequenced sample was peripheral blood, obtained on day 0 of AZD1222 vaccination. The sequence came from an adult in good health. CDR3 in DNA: TGTGCCTGGAGTGTTGGGCAGCCCCAGCATTTT. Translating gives CAWSVGQPQHF.